What follows are 29 T cell receptor beta chains derived from one specimen sequenced in a study of regulatory T cells in long-lasting Graves disease. For TCR beta, libraries came from iRepertoire HTBI primers and Arm-PCR of CDR3 regions. MiXCR, applied by TCRdb to the multiplex PCR reads, yields one record per CDR3 protein. Of 600,000 to 800,000 distinct CDR3 sequences detected, 25% to 35% appear once; the ten largest clones hold roughly 41%. Time point reported: persistent/refractory GD, antithyroid drugs over 5 years with positive TRAb. Construction of the TCR library relied on RNA isolated from PBMCs. Source: peripheral blood mononuclear cells (PBMCs), taken when the disease was refractory, from a patient treated with antithyroid drugs. These receptors all come from a female donor with Graves disease.

The rearrangement uses TRBV29-1 and TRBJ2-3; D is uncertain. This CDR3 comprises 16 residues. V was clipped by 4 bases and J by 0 bases, with 17 bases between them. Germline CDR1 and CDR2: SQVTM and ANQGSEA. The CDR3 DNA reads as TGCAGCGTTGTAGGCTACTGGTTTCCTAGCACAGATACGCAGTATTTT. Protein sequence: CSVVGYWFPSTDTQYF.

This clonotype was seen ten or more times. This chain connects TRBV11-2 to TRBJ1-1, with D unclear. The CDR3 spans 14 residues. V lost 2 bases and J 4 bases, leaving 11 bases between the germline ends. CDR1 is SGHAT, CDR2 FQNNGV, per germline. Here the CDR3 DNA reads TGTGCCAGCAGCTTAAGTGGGAGACCCACTGAAGCTTTCTTT. It encodes CASSLSGRPTEAFF.

This clonotype was found a few times. This chain connects TRBV12-3 or TRBV12-4 to TRBJ1-1; no clear D gene. The V and J ends lost 3 bases and 0 bases respectively, with 14 bases between them. The CDR3 length is 16 residues. The CDR3 DNA is TGTGCCAGCAGTTTTGGAGGAATATCAATGAACACTGAAGCTTTCTTT. It translates to CASSFGGISMNTEAFF.

V gene TRBV12-3 or TRBV12-4 combines with J gene TRBJ1-4; maybe TRBD1 (6 bases). The CDR3 extends over 15 amino acids. The V gene lost 6 bases and the J gene lost 1 base, with 12 bases spanning the gap. The CDR3 sequence: CASSLGGITNEKLFF. CDR3 nucleotide sequence: TGTGCCAGCAGCCTAGGGGGGATAACTAATGAAAAACTGTTTTTT.

The CDR3 here is CASRGPGQSNNEQFF. In DNA form, the CDR3 reads TGTGCCAGCAGGGGGCCGGGACAGAGTAACAATGAGCAGTTCTTC. The chain has TRBV6-7 and TRBJ2-1, with TRBD1 matching over 7 bases. TRBV6-7 is an ORF; its function is uncertain. The junction had 10 bases not matched to a gene; V was cut back by 6 bases and J by 5 bases. The length of the CDR3 is 15 residues.

This clonotype was seen a handful of times. The V gene is TRBV5-1, the J gene TRBJ1-4; no clear D. CDR1 is SGHRS and CDR2 is YFSETQ in the germline V gene. With 3 bases removed from V and 7 bases from J, the gap between germline ends came to 13 bases. This CDR3 comprises 14 residues. The CDR3 is CASSSYTGSEKLFF. The CDR3 DNA follows: TGCGCCAGCAGCTCCTACACGGGGAGTGAAAAACTGTTTTTT.

This clonotype has at least ten counts. Written as DNA, the CDR3 is TGTGCCAGCAGTGACGGGGGACTACTCGAGACCCAGTACTTC. Protein product: CASSDGGLLETQYF. This chain uses TRBV2 with TRBJ2-5; TRBD2 matches 7 bases. Unmatched junction bases numbered 6, after V lost 3 bases and J lost 5 bases. CDR3 size: 14 residues. Germline-derived CDR1 and CDR2 are SNHLY and FYNNEI.

V usage is TRBV2 and J usage is TRBJ1-1, with TRBD1 matching over 8 bases. In germline, CDR1 is SNHLY, CDR2 FYNNEI. V shed 6 bases and J 5 bases; nucleotides not matched to a gene: 8. The CDR3 contains 14 residues. CDR3 residues: CASSHRQGMTEAFF. DNA for the CDR3: TGTGCCAGCAGCCACAGACAGGGGATGACTGAAGCTTTCTTT.

This clonotype has ten or more counts. The V call is TRBV12-3 or TRBV12-4, the J call TRBJ1-1; 7 bases align to TRBD1. The CDR3 runs to 12 residues. V trimming: 3 bases; J trimming: 11 bases; junction bases outside the gene matches: 6. The CDR3 sequence: CASSLQGVWAFF. The CDR3 DNA reads TGTGCCAGCAGTTTGCAGGGGGTTTGGGCTTTCTTT.

This clonotype was seen more than once but under ten times. The V call is TRBV7-9, the J call TRBJ1-1; weak D call: TRBD1 (5 bases). This CDR3 region has 16 residues. With 5 bases removed from V and 0 bases from J, the gap between germline ends came to 16 bases. Per germline, CDR1 SEHNR and CDR2 FQNEAQ (reference sequence). The CDR3 DNA is TGTGCCAGCAGCCCTAGGGGAGCAGGCATGAACACTGAAGCTTTCTTT. It codes for CASSPRGAGMNTEAFF.

A note on this clonotype: The junction shows a germline mismatch at one end, possibly a read error. J is TRBJ2-7 and V is TRBV15; D remains unclear. Germline CDR1 LNHNV, CDR2 YYDKDF (reference sequence). This CDR3 has 13 residues. DNA for the CDR3: TGTGCCACCAGCCGAGAAGGGTTTCTCGAGCAGTACTTC. It yields the protein CATSREGFLEQYF. Looking up the rest from reference TRBV15 and TRBJ2-7 gives the full variable domain: DAMVIQNPRYQVTQFGKPVTLSCSQTLNHNVMYWYQQKSSQAPKLLFHYYDKDFNNEADTPDNFQSRRPNTSFCFLDIRSPGLGDTAMYLCATSREGFLEQYFGPGTRLTVT.

This clonotype was detected a few times. The genes are TRBV28 and TRBJ1-3; 7 bases map to TRBD1. The CDR3 contains 10 residues. CDR1 and CDR2 from the germline V gene are MDHEN and SYDVKM. V shed 6 bases, J shed 12 bases, and the junction held 2 bases outside the gene matches. CDR3 coding DNA: TGTGCCAGCAGCGGACAGGTCATATATTTT. Amino acids: CASSGQVIYF.

The J gene is TRBJ2-1, the V gene TRBV11-2; 10 bases match TRBD2. CDR3 length: 17 amino acids. Trimming cost V 5 bases and J 8 bases; bases outside gene matches: 15. Germline V CDR1 and CDR2: SGHAT, FQNNGV. This chain's CDR3 is CASSGQRRASGRDEQFF. CDR3 nucleotides: TGTGCCAGCAGCGGACAAAGACGGGCTAGCGGGAGAGATGAGCAGTTCTTC.

This clonotype appeared many times. The J gene is TRBJ2-7, the V gene TRBV27, with 10 bases lining up with TRBD1. Germline CDR1 MNHEY, CDR2 SMNVEV (reference sequence). This CDR3 is 15 amino acids long. After removal of 5 bases from V and 0 bases from J, the junction contained 4 bases not matched to a gene. CDR3 sequence: CASSAGQGVSYEQYF. CDR3 in DNA: TGTGCCAGCAGTGCCGGACAGGGGGTCTCCTACGAGCAGTACTTC.

As for this clonotype: The CDR3 carries no conserved terminal phenylalanine or tryptophan, so it likely arises from a read error. CDR3: CASSLVLGSTEAFL. As DNA, the CDR3 is TGCGCCAGCAGCTTGGTCCTTGGGTCCACTGAAGCTTTCCTT. The chain links TRBV5-1 to TRBJ1-1, with no clear D. This CDR3 has 14 residues. Between the trimmed V and J ends, which lost 0 bases and 4 bases, there was a span of 10 bases. Germline CDR1 and CDR2: SGHRS and YFSETQ.

This clonotype was seen repeatedly, ten times or more. V gene TRBV12-3 or TRBV12-4 combines with J gene TRBJ2-7, with 9 bases lining up with TRBD2. V lost 5 bases, J lost 7 bases, and 9 bases stayed unmatched. The CDR3 covers 14 residues. Here the CDR3 reads CASSKRLAEREQYF. CDR3 nucleotide sequence: TGTGCCAGCAGTAAAAGACTAGCGGAGAGGGAGCAGTACTTC.

This chain uses TRBV6-5 with TRBJ1-2; tentative D call: TRBD1 (6 bases). Trimming removed 2 bases at V and 7 bases at J, with 11 bases between. Germline V gene sequence: CDR1 MNHEY, CDR2 SVGAGI. The CDR3 totals 13 residues. CDR3 sequence: CASSYPQGFGYTF. CDR3 DNA sequence: TGTGCCAGCAGTTACCCCCAGGGGTTTGGCTACACCTTC.

This chain links TRBV5-4 with TRBJ1-1; D gene uncertain. The length of the CDR3 is 15 residues. CDR1 and CDR2 (germline): SGHNT, YYREEE (reference sequence). The V end was cut by 0 bases, the J end by 5 bases, with 14 bases between. CDR3 DNA: TGTGCCAGCAGCTTGGCCGGCGAGGAGTGGACTGAAGCTTTCTTT. Translated: CASSLAGEEWTEAFF.

V usage is TRBV29-1 and J usage is TRBJ2-7, with D maybe TRBD1 (5 bases). Germline V gene lookup returns CDR1 SQVTM and CDR2 ANQGSEA. This CDR3 is 14 amino acids long. Trimming pared 3 bases from V and 2 bases from J, leaving 14 bases between. The CDR3, as DNA: TGCAGCGTTGAGGCTTTGCAGGGAACCTACGAGCAGTACTTC. Protein sequence: CSVEALQGTYEQYF.

This clonotype was detected a few times. The chain joins TRBV14 to TRBJ2-7; D is possibly TRBD2 (5 bases). CDR1 is SGHDN and CDR2 is FVKESK in the germline V gene. The CDR3 extends over 14 amino acids. Trimming took off 1 base at V and 6 bases at J, with 13 bases between the two ends. CDR3 amino acids: CASSQGIALAEQYF. CDR3 bases: TGTGCCAGCAGCCAAGGGATAGCTCTAGCCGAGCAGTACTTC.

The chain has TRBV14 and TRBJ1-2; D is undetermined. The CDR3 contains 16 residues. The V and J ends lost 0 bases and 0 bases respectively, with 11 bases between them. The germline V gene encodes CDR1 SGHDN and CDR2 FVKESK. CDR3 loop: CASSQEGSEANYGYTF. The CDR3 DNA sequence: TGTGCCAGCAGCCAAGAGGGCTCAGAAGCTAACTATGGCTACACCTTC.

This clonotype was picked up a small number of times. The chain uses TRBV6-1 and TRBJ1-4, with 8 bases lining up with TRBD1. The CDR3 runs to 16 residues. Germline CDR1 and CDR2: MNHNS and SASEGT. The V and J ends lost 0 bases and 7 bases, in that order; junction bases with no gene match: 7. The CDR3 spells CASSEARTGWGEKLFF. CDR3 sequence (DNA): TGTGCCAGCAGTGAAGCGAGGACAGGGTGGGGTGAAAAACTGTTTTTT.

In the case of this clonotype: The junction departs from germline at one end; a sequencing error may be responsible. This chain connects TRBV10-3 to TRBJ1-6; no definite D call. Per germline, CDR1 ENHRY and CDR2 SYGVKD. The CDR3 totals 14 residues. The CDR3 reads CAISERGDNSPLHF. The CDR3, as DNA: TGTGCCATTAGTGAGCGAGGAGATAATTCACCCCTCCACTTT.

This clonotype was detected a few times. The chain recombines TRBV28 with TRBJ1-2; the match to TRBD1 covers 7 bases. The V and J ends lost 6 bases and 4 bases, in that order; junction bases with no gene match: 5. The CDR3 has 13 amino acids. The germline V gene has CDR1 MDHEN and CDR2 SYDVKM. This CDR3 reads CASRQGPSYGYTF. The CDR3 bases are TGTGCCAGCAGACAGGGGCCCTCCTATGGCTACACCTTC.

This clonotype was detected ten times or more. The rearrangement uses TRBV7-8 and TRBJ1-2; D perhaps matches TRBD1 (5 bases). The CDR3 has 13 residues. Deletions cut 0 bases from V and 4 bases from J, with 6 bases between. CDR1 is SGHVS, CDR2 FQNEAQ, per germline. CDR3 protein: CASSLADSYGYTF. In DNA form, the CDR3 reads TGTGCCAGCAGCTTAGCTGACAGCTATGGCTACACCTTC.

The chain links TRBV5-5 to TRBJ1-1, with a possible D match to TRBD1 (6 bases). V was pared by 3 bases and J by 0 bases, with 12 bases between. The CDR3 totals 15 residues. CDR1 is SGHKS and CDR2 is YYEKEE in the germline V gene (reference sequence). The CDR3 DNA reads TGTGCCAGCAGCTCAGGACAGTTAATGAACACTGAAGCTTTCTTT. It codes for CASSSGQLMNTEAFF.

The sample holds many counts of this clonotype. The chain uses TRBV2 and TRBJ1-2, with a possible D match to TRBD1 (5 bases). CDR3 size: 16 residues. Trimming pared 4 bases from V and 4 bases from J, leaving 19 bases between. Germline CDR1 and CDR2: SNHLY and FYNNEI. CDR3 in DNA: TGTGCCAGCAGTGTAAAATGGGACGGCGATACCTATGGCTACACCTTC. It yields the protein CASSVKWDGDTYGYTF.

The chain has TRBV29-1 and TRBJ2-2; D may be TRBD2 (6 bases). The germline gives CDR1 SQVTM, CDR2 ANQGSEA. V dropped 3 bases and J dropped 6 bases, with 8 bases sitting between them. The CDR3 extends over 12 amino acids. In DNA form, the CDR3 reads TGCAGCGTTGACGCGGGGTCCGGGGAGCTGTTTTTT. Its translation is CSVDAGSGELFF.

The rearrangement joins TRBV2 to TRBJ2-7, with D perhaps given as TRBD1 or TRBD2 (5 bases each). The V end was cut by 6 bases, the J end by 2 bases, with 17 bases between. CDR3 length: 15 residues. Germline loops: CDR1 SNHLY, CDR2 FYNNEI. CDR3 in amino acids: CASSEPGPSAYEQYF. CDR3 in DNA: TGTGCCAGCAGCGAGCCGGGACCCTCCGCCTACGAGCAGTACTTC.